These 19 T cell receptor beta chains came from one sample sequenced in a study of blood T cell repertoires in COVID-19. The repertoire was sequenced with immunoSEQ multiplex PCR; TCRdb's copy has only in-frame clones and lacks some. The data hold some 210,000 clones, with more than 75% observed a single time. Input material: peripheral blood. The receptor set was obtained from a middle-aged woman with acute or convalescent COVID-19.

The gene calls are TRBV27 and TRBJ2-7, with 9 positions matching TRBD1. The CDR3 is 18 amino acids. CDR1 and CDR2 (germline): MNHEY, SMNVEV (reference sequence). V trimming: 1 base; J trimming: 6 bases; junction bases outside the gene matches: 16. The CDR3, as DNA: TGTGCCAGCAGTTTATTTGGGACAGGGTGGAAACGGGGACTCGAGCAGTACTTC. Protein product: CASSLFGTGWKRGLEQYF.

This CDR3 reads CASSLMRQGDTGELFF. CDR3 coding DNA: TGCGCCAGCAGCTTGATGAGGCAGGGGGACACCGGGGAGCTGTTTTTT. The chain combines TRBV5-1 with TRBJ2-2; 7 bases agree with TRBD1. The junction had 6 bases not matched to a gene; V was cut back by 1 base and J by 3 bases. This CDR3 has 16 amino acids. Germline-derived CDR1 and CDR2 are SGHRS and YFSETQ. The full variable domain, in which reference TRBV5-1 and TRBJ2-2 provide the parts outside the CDR3, is KAGVTQTPRYLIKTRGQQVTLSCSPISGHRSVSWYQQTPGQGLQFLFEYFSETQRNKGNFPGRFSGRQFSNSRSEMNVSTLELGDSALYLCASSLMRQGDTGELFFGEGSRLTVL.

The rearrangement uses TRBV6-6 and TRBJ2-3; D is unclear. V lost 4 bases and J 2 bases, leaving 4 bases between the germline ends. Germline V gene data show CDR1 as MNHNY and CDR2 as SVGAGI (reference sequence). The CDR3 contains 12 residues. The DNA of the CDR3 is TGTGCCAGCAGTTCCATCACAGATACGCAGTATTTT. This encodes CASSSITDTQYF.

The chain joins TRBV9 to TRBJ2-3, with D possibly TRBD2 on 6 matching bases. V was trimmed by 4 bases and J by 7 bases, leaving 22 bases between them. Germline CDR1 reads SGDLS; CDR2 reads YYNGEE. The CDR3 is 16 residues long. CDR3 bases: TGTGCCAGCAGCTCGCGACGGCCTAGCGATACGAATACGCAGTATTTT. Its protein is CASSSRRPSDTNTQYF.

This clone was seen repeatedly, ten times or more. This sequence joins TRBV6-5 and TRBJ1-2, with a weak D call TRBD1 (5 bases). V lost 0 bases and J lost 4, with 9 bases in between. The CDR3 has 14 amino acids. Germline CDR1 reads MNHEY; CDR2 reads SVGAGI. This chain's CDR3 is CASSYSSGPYGYTF. The CDR3 region has the DNA TGTGCCAGCAGTTACTCGTCAGGGCCCTATGGCTACACCTTC.

This clone was observed a single time. This sequence joins TRBV30 and TRBJ2-3, with TRBD2 identical over 10 bases. The CDR3 is 14 amino acids. Germline CDR1 is GTSNPN and CDR2 is SVGIG (reference sequence). The V and J ends lost 5 bases and 2 bases, in that order; junction bases with no gene match: 4. The CDR3 nucleotides read TGTGCCTGGGCGACTAGCGGGCACACAGATACGCAGTATTTT. Translating gives CAWATSGHTDTQYF.

In its sample, this clone was seen once. The genes are TRBV11-2 and TRBJ2-6; TRBD1 aligns across 8 bases. Trimming at V came to 0 bases and at J to 3 bases, leaving 10 bases not matched to a gene. CDR3 size: 19 residues. CDR1 and CDR2 (germline): SGHAT, FQNNGV. CDR3 DNA: TGTGCCAGCAGCTTAGACTTCCAGGGGGCGCATATTGGGGCCAACGTCCTGACTTTC. It is translated as CASSLDFQGAHIGANVLTF.

The rearrangement links TRBV7-6 to TRBJ1-1; TRBD1 agrees at 8 bases. Per the germline V gene, CDR1 is SGHVS and CDR2 is FNYEAQ. V lost 1 base to trimming and J lost 4 bases; unmatched junction nucleotides: 2. The CDR3 extends over 14 amino acids. This CDR3 reads CASSLGTGITEAFF. The DNA for the CDR3 is TGTGCCAGCAGCTTAGGGACAGGGATCACTGAAGCTTTCTTT.

This chain uses TRBV11-3 with TRBJ2-5, with 7 bases lining up with TRBD1. V was clipped by 4 bases and J by 5 bases; unmatched bases: 7. The germline gives CDR1 SGHNT, CDR2 YENEEA. The CDR3 is made up of 14 amino acids. CDR3 sequence (DNA): TGTGCCAGCAGCTCCGGACAGGAAGGCGAGACCCAGTACTTC. Protein: CASSSGQEGETQYF.

V usage is TRBV9 and J usage is TRBJ1-1; D is possibly TRBD1 (5 bases). The V and J ends lost 0 bases and 5 bases respectively, with 8 bases between them. The CDR3 has 13 amino acids. Germline lookup yields CDR1 SGDLS and CDR2 YYNGEE. The CDR3: CASSVAGYTEAFF. CDR3 nucleotides: TGTGCCAGCAGCGTAGCAGGGTATACTGAAGCTTTCTTT.

The chain recombines TRBV6-5 with TRBJ2-7, with D unclear. Germline V gene sequence: CDR1 MNHEY, CDR2 SVGAGI. The CDR3 has 15 residues. Trimming stripped 7 bases from V and 2 bases from J, with 18 bases between. The CDR3 is CASIGAIAPTYEQYF. The CDR3 DNA is TGTGCCAGCATAGGAGCCATCGCACCGACCTACGAGCAGTACTTC.

The gene calls are TRBV27 and TRBJ1-2, with D hard to call. Germline-derived CDR1 and CDR2 are MNHEY and SMNVEV (reference sequence). The CDR3 has 12 residues. V lost 6 bases to trimming and J lost 0 bases, with 5 bases between them. Written as DNA, the CDR3 is TGTGCCAGCAGCGGGGCTAACTATGGCTACACCTTC. The encoded protein is CASSGANYGYTF.

The chain joins TRBV7-2 to TRBJ2-3; a weak D match, TRBD2 (5 bases). With 1 base removed from V and 1 base from J, the gap between germline ends came to 9 bases. The CDR3 sequence is 15 residues long. The germline V gene has CDR1 SGHTA and CDR2 FQGNSA. This chain's CDR3 is CASSLVEGRTDTQYF. CDR3 sequence (DNA): TGTGCCAGCAGCTTAGTAGAGGGCCGCACAGATACGCAGTATTTT.

The CDR3 coding sequence is TGTGCCAGTAGTCCGGACAGGGGAGGTCGGAACACTGAAGCTTTCTTT. Amino acids: CASSPDRGGRNTEAFF. The chain joins TRBV19 to TRBJ1-1; 9 bases match TRBD1. From germline, CDR1 is LNHDA and CDR2 SQIVND (reference sequence). The CDR3 is 16 amino acids. V lost 5 bases and J lost 1; bases outside the gene matches: 8.

The V and J genes are TRBV5-6 and TRBJ2-1; 9 bases are shared with TRBD1. V lost 0 bases, J lost 2 bases, and 0 bases stayed unmatched. From germline, CDR1 is SGHDT and CDR2 YYEEEE. The CDR3 consists of 15 residues. The CDR3 reads CASSLGDRAYNEQFF. The CDR3 DNA is TGTGCCAGCAGCTTGGGGGACAGGGCCTACAATGAGCAGTTCTTC.

The chain carries TRBV27 and TRBJ2-2; TRBD1 aligns across 7 bases. The CDR3 is 16 amino acids. The J segment lost 8 bases and the V segment lost 4 bases, leaving 13 bases of the junction unmatched. Germline CDR1 and CDR2: MNHEY and SMNVEV (reference sequence). CDR3 residues: CASSWGSQGVQGELFF. The CDR3 DNA reads TGTGCCAGCAGTTGGGGGTCCCAGGGGGTTCAAGGGGAGCTGTTTTTT.

This chain joins TRBV7-2 and TRBJ1-1; D ambiguous. Trimming removed 1 base from V and 7 bases from J, with 7 bases in between. Germline CDR1 SGHTA, CDR2 FQGNSA. The CDR3 sequence is 12 residues long. This CDR3 is CASSLGHSEAFF. The CDR3 DNA is TGTGCCAGCAGCTTAGGGCACAGTGAAGCTTTCTTT. The variable domain in full, with the rest retrieved from reference TRBV7-2 and TRBJ1-1, is GAGVSQSPSNKVTEKGKDVELRCDPISGHTALYWYRQSLGQGLEFLIYFQGNSAPDKSGLPSDRFSAERTGGSVSTLTIQRTQQEDSAVYLCASSLGHSEAFFGQGTRLTVV.

The CDR3 here is CASSSLSRGIYEQYF. In DNA form, the CDR3 reads TGTGCCAGCAGCTCCCTTAGCAGGGGCATTTACGAGCAGTACTTC. The chain employs TRBV11-2 and TRBJ2-7; possible D gene TRBD1, 6 bases. The germline V gene encodes CDR1 SGHAT and CDR2 FQNNGV. The CDR3 runs 15 residues. V dropped 4 bases and J dropped 4 bases, with 17 bases sitting between them.

The CDR3 is CASGLDPSGWGGEQFF. In DNA form, the CDR3 reads TGTGCTAGTGGTTTGGACCCTAGCGGGTGGGGGGGAGAGCAGTTCTTC. This chain connects TRBV12-5 to TRBJ2-1; TRBD2 aligns across 8 bases. The CDR3 consists of 16 residues. Looked up from germline, CDR1 is LGHNT and CDR2 is FRNRAP. The V gene end was trimmed by 1 base and the J gene end by 10 bases; junction bases not matched to a gene: 12.